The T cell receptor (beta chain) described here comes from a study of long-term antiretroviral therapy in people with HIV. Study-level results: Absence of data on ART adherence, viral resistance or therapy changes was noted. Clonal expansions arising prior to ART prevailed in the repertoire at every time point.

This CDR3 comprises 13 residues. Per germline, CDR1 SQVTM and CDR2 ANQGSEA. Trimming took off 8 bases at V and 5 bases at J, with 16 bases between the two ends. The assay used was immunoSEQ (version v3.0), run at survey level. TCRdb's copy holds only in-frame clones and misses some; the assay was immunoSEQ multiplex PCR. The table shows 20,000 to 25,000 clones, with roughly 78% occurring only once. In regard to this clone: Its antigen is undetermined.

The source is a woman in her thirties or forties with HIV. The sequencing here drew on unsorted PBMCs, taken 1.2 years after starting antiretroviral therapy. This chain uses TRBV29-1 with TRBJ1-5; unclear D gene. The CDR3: CSCGGEWDQPQHF. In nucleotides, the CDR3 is TGCAGCTGCGGCGGGGAGTGGGATCAGCCCCAGCATTTT. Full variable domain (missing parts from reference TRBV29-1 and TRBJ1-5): SAVISQKPSRDICQRGTSLTIQCQVDSQVTMMFWYRQQPGQSLTLIATANQGSEATYESGFVIDKFPISRPNLTFSTLTVSNMSPEDSSIYLCSCGGEWDQPQHFGDGTRLSIL.